A selection of T cell receptor beta chains follows, all from one sample in a study of cytomegalovirus exposure and HLA in healthy donors. Data came from immunoSEQ multiplex PCR; TCRdb stores just in-frame clones and leaves some out. The data contain around 160,000 clones, about two thirds of them singletons. The specimen sequenced was PBMCs. The receptors shown here come from a woman aged 18-29 years in good health and CMV-seronegative. CDR3s include the opening cysteine and the closing phenylalanine or tryptophan. The order of the fields is D gene, J gene, V gene, clone size, CDR3 DNA, CDR3 protein. D genes are given only for firm matches. Some rows have no size entry. The others give once, few or many, or a class for an expanded clone.

>TRBD1|TRBJ2-1|TRBV19|-
TGTGCCAGTAGGTGGAGACAGGGTTCCCACAATGAGCAGTTCTTC
CASRWRQGSHNEQFF
>TRBD2|TRBJ2-4|TRBV7-2|-
TGTGCCAGCAGCTCCCTACTAGCGGGAGGAGGCATTCAGTACTTC
CASSSLLAGGGIQYF
>-|TRBJ2-3|TRBV19|once
TGTGCCAGCCGAGGGGGAGGGTCTAGCACAGATACGCAGTATTTT
CASRGGGSSTDTQYF
>-|TRBJ2-2|TRBV7-2|-
TGTGCCAGCAGCTTACGGTCGGGGAACACCGGGGAGCTGTTTTTT
CASSLRSGNTGELFF
>-|TRBJ1-2|TRBV27|-
TGTGCCAGCACCCCTCGTGGGGCACAAAACTATGGCTACACCTTC
CASTPRGAQNYGYTF
>-|TRBJ2-3|TRBV5-4|-
TGTGCCAGCAGCTTCCCCGCGACAGATACGCAGTATTTT
CASSFPATDTQYF
>-|TRBJ1-3|TRBV4-1|-
TGCGCCAGCAGCCAAGTTGCGGGGGGTTCTGGAAACACCATATATTTT
CASSQVAGGSGNTIYF
>-|TRBJ2-7|TRBV6-1|-
TGTGCCAGCACTCCCTCCCCGGTGCACGAGCAGTACTTC
CASTPSPVHEQYF
>TRBD2|TRBJ2-5|TRBV18|-
TGTGCCAGCTCACTGAATAGCGGGGGAGACCAAGAGACCCAGTACTTC
CASSLNSGGDQETQYF
>TRBD1|TRBJ1-1|TRBV18|once
TGTGCCAGCTCACCCTGGGCAGGGGGCCGGACTGAAGCTTTCTTT
CASSPWAGGRTEAFF
>-|TRBJ2-3|TRBV27|-
TGTGCCAGCGTGGGGGGAGGAGCAGATACGCAGTATTTT
CASVGGGADTQYF
>-|TRBJ2-7|TRBV28|-
TGTGCCAGCAGTATATCACAGGGCTCCTACGAGCAGTACTTC
CASSISQGSYEQYF
>TRBD2|TRBJ2-2|TRBV4-3|-
TGCGCCAGCAGCCAAGTGTCCAGCGGGGGGATGGTGAACACCGGGGAGCTGTTTTTT
CASSQVSSGGMVNTGELFF
>-|TRBJ1-5|TRBV7-2|-
TGTGCCAGCAGCTTCTCTGGGGGGAGCAATCAGCCCCAGCATTTT
CASSFSGGSNQPQHF
>TRBD1|TRBJ2-6|TRBV18|-
TGTGCCAGCTCACTCCCCCGGGACAGATTCTTCTCTGGGGCCAACGTCCTGACTTTC
CASSLPRDRFFSGANVLTF
>TRBD2|TRBJ2-1|TRBV2|-
TGTGCCAGCAGCGCCTTTGGGGAGGGGCAGTTCTTC
CASSAFGEGQFF
>-|TRBJ2-2|TRBV4-3|-
TGCGCCAGCAGCCAAGATGCCAGGGTGTTCACCGGGGAGCTGTTTTTT
CASSQDARVFTGELFF
>-|TRBJ2-7|TRBV6-4|-
TGTGCCAGCAGTGACCTACAGGCCTCCTACGAGCAGTACTTC
CASSDLQASYEQYF
>-|TRBJ2-5|TRBV5-1|-
TGCGCCAGCAGCTTAGGGTCCACAGGGCCCCAAGAGACCCAGTACTTC
CASSLGSTGPQETQYF
>TRBD1|TRBJ2-4|TRBV23-1|-
TGCGCCAGCAGCCCCGAGGGGACAGCTCAAAACATTCAGTACTTC
CASSPEGTAQNIQYF
>TRBD1|TRBJ1-2|TRBV29-1|-
TGCAGCGTTCTAGGACAGGACTATGGCTACACCTTC
CSVLGQDYGYTF
>-|TRBJ1-6|TRBV4-1|-
TGCGCCAGCAGCCCAGACTACCGGTCCTATAATTCACCCCTCCACTTT
CASSPDYRSYNSPLHF
>TRBD1|TRBJ2-2|TRBV6-1|-
TGTGCCAGCAAATCGGGACAGGGGGACACCGGGGAGCTGTTTTTT
CASKSGQGDTGELFF
>TRBD1|TRBJ2-1|TRBV5-1|-
TGCGCCAGCAGCAGTCCCAGGGACAGCTGGAAGGATGAGCAGTTCTTC
CASSSPRDSWKDEQFF
>-|TRBJ2-7|TRBV7-9|-
TGTGCCAGCAGGAGTAGCTACGAGCAGTACTTC
CASRSSYEQYF
>-|TRBJ1-5|TRBV5-6|-
TGTGCCAGCAGTGGGAGGGCTAACCAGCCCCAGCATTTT
CASSGRANQPQHF
>TRBD1|TRBJ1-4|TRBV10-2|-
TGCGCCAGCAGTGAATCCAGGGGGCTTGAAAAACTGTTTTTT
CASSESRGLEKLFF
>-|TRBJ1-6|TRBV11-1|-
TGTGCCAGCAGCTTAGACGGAGTTACTCGAAATTCACCCCTCCACTTT
CASSLDGVTRNSPLHF
>-|TRBJ2-6|TRBV7-9|-
TGTGCCAGCAACGTTCTCACTGCCTCTGGGGCCAACGTCCTGACTTTC
CASNVLTASGANVLTF
>-|TRBJ1-6|TRBV14|-
TGTGCCAGCAGCCCCCGGACAAATTCACCCCTCCACTTT
CASSPRTNSPLHF
>-|TRBJ2-6|TRBV19|-
TGTGCCAGTAGTATAGAAGGGGCAGGGGCCAACGTCCTGACTTTC
CASSIEGAGANVLTF
>-|TRBJ1-5|TRBV28|-
TGTGCCAGCAGACGGGCAGGGTTGAGCAATCAGCCCCAGCATTTT
CASRRAGLSNQPQHF
>TRBD1|TRBJ2-5|TRBV27|once
TGTGCCAGCAGTTTAGGGACAGGTTGGGAGACCCAGTACTTC
CASSLGTGWETQYF
>TRBD1|TRBJ2-7|TRBV19|-
TGTGCCACCGCGGGACAGGCCGCCGACGAGCAGTACTTC
CATAGQAADEQYF
>-|TRBJ2-2|TRBV2|-
TGTGCCAGCAGTCCGGACAGTCTAGGGTCTTACACCGGGGAGCTGTTTTTT
CASSPDSLGSYTGELFF
>TRBD1|TRBJ1-1|TRBV6-6|-
TGTGCCAGCAGTTATGCACAGGGGGCGAGCACTGAAGCTTTCTTT
CASSYAQGASTEAFF
>TRBD1|TRBJ1-1|TRBV10-3|-
TGTGCCGCAGGACAGGGGTTGTACACTGAAGCTTTCTTT
CAAGQGLYTEAFF
>TRBD2|TRBJ2-3|TRBV7-2|-
TGTGCCAGCAGCCCTCGACTAGCGGGGGGAGATACGCAGTATTTT
CASSPRLAGGDTQYF
>-|TRBJ2-7|TRBV7-6|-
TGTGCCAGCAGCTTGCGGGACCGCGGCGACGAGCAGTACTTC
CASSLRDRGDEQYF
>-|TRBJ1-1|TRBV5-5|-
TGTGCCAGCAGCGGAATGCACAGGGCGGGGGACACTGAAGCTTTCTTT
CASSGMHRAGDTEAFF
>-|TRBJ2-3|TRBV5-1|once
TGCGCCAGCAGCTTGCTTGGGACAAACACAGATACGCAGTATTTT
CASSLLGTNTDTQYF
>-|TRBJ1-3|TRBV7-9|-
TGTGCCAGCAGCTTCCAGGGGCAAAGGGGAAACACCATATATTTT
CASSFQGQRGNTIYF
>-|TRBJ2-4|TRBV6-5|few
TGTGCCAGCAGTTACTTTCCGGTTACAGCCAAAAACATTCAGTACTTC
CASSYFPVTAKNIQYF
>-|TRBJ2-3|TRBV5-1|-
TGCGCCAGCAGCTTGGATCCGAGCGGTTTCACAGATACGCAGTATTTT
CASSLDPSGFTDTQYF
>-|TRBJ2-5|TRBV10-3|-
TGTGCCATCGGACAAGAACAAGAGACCCAGTACTTC
CAIGQEQETQYF
>TRBD1|TRBJ2-5|TRBV6-1|-
TGTGCCAGCACCACAGGGGCGGGTGAGACCCAGTACTTC
CASTTGAGETQYF
>TRBD1|TRBJ1-5|TRBV2|-
TGTGCCAGCTCAAGCAGGGGGACAGCGAAAAGCAATCAGCCCCAGCATTTT
CASSSRGTAKSNQPQHF
>-|TRBJ1-2|TRBV6-1|-
TGTGCCAGCAGTGAGTACGGCGGGTATGGCTACACCTTC
CASSEYGGYGYTF
>-|TRBJ1-1|TRBV27|-
TGTGCCAGCAGTTTGGTTAGGGGCTCTGAAGCTTTCTTT
CASSLVRGSEAFF
>-|TRBJ1-2|TRBV7-2|-
TGTGCCAGCAGCTCAGAGGGACGGGGGGCGGACTATGGCTACACCTTC
CASSSEGRGADYGYTF
>-|TRBJ1-1|TRBV11-3|-
TGTGCCAGCAGCTTTTCACGGGAGACTGAAGCTTTCTTT
CASSFSRETEAFF
>-|TRBJ2-3|TRBV5-8|-
TGTGCCAGCAGCTCGGACAGTAGTAGCACAGATACGCAGTATTTT
CASSSDSSSTDTQYF
>-|TRBJ2-7|TRBV4-1|-
TGCGCCAGCAGCCACCTCACCGCGGGCCTCGTAGGGAACGAGCAGTACTTC
CASSHLTAGLVGNEQYF
>TRBD2|TRBJ2-3|TRBV5-1|once
TGCGCCAGCAGCTTGGAGGTGGGAGGGAATGGAGATACGCAGTATTTT
CASSLEVGGNGDTQYF
>TRBD2|TRBJ2-1|TRBV10-1|-
TGCGCCAGCAGTGAGTCGTGGACTAGCGGGAGTCCCCCCTACAATGAGCAGTTCTTC
CASSESWTSGSPPYNEQFF
>TRBD2|TRBJ2-7|TRBV7-3|once
TGTGCCAGCAGCTTATTCGGGGGGGAGGCCTACGAGCAGTACTTC
CASSLFGGEAYEQYF
>TRBD2|TRBJ2-1|TRBV11-3|-
TGTGCCAGCAGCGCCGCCGGGACTAGCGGGAGCAATGAGCAGTTCTTC
CASSAAGTSGSNEQFF
>-|TRBJ1-1|TRBV5-1|-
TGCGCCAGCAGCTTAGTTCCGACGGGGAACACTGAAGCTTTCTTT
CASSLVPTGNTEAFF
>-|TRBJ1-2|TRBV7-6|-
TGTGCCAGCAGTCCAATCCGGGTAACGAGGCCCCCTAACTATGGCTACACCTTC
CASSPIRVTRPPNYGYTF